The present T cell receptor (beta chain) was sequenced within a study of blood T cells in healthy people across ages (dated by TCRdb to between 2014 and 2016). With respect to the entire study: Template switching captured roughly one uniquely barcoded TCR beta cDNA molecule per two T cells in model experiments. For two donors (one aged 18 to 30 and one aged 80 or older), the study analyzed two additional independent replicas of 1 million unique cDNA reads from the same blood draw. The study measured age-related changes in TCR beta repertoire diversity using deep sequencing normalized with unique cDNA molecular identifiers. Donors were grouped into four age groups: young (average 16 years), middle-aged (around 39), aged (over 55) and long-lived (82). To avoid experimental bias, donors of different ages were spread randomly across the sequencing lanes. Findings and caveats that apply to the study as a whole: Because donor CMV infection status was unknown, age-related changes in expanded clonotypes were potentially confounded. Observed TCR beta diversity correlated strongly with the percentage of naive T cells measured by flow cytometry. Since profiling was done on bulk unsorted PBMCs, naive and antigen-experienced compartments could not be conclusively compared. Estimates of total diversity based on one million sequenced T cells were considered lower bounds and underestimates. As age increased, observed TCR beta diversity per million T cells dropped in a roughly linear way, and a significant reduction was already evident by age around 41. Compared with the aged group, more naive CD4+ T cells, fewer expanded clones and increased TCR diversity were shown by the long-lived group, suggesting age selection.

In regard to this clonotype: The antigen it binds to is not known. There are no base qualities to consult, and no much larger clone falls within one base.

V loses 4 bases of germline sequence and J loses 0 bases, and the interval between the two ends is 10 bases. CDR1 and CDR2 are read off the germline V gene (reference sequence) as DFQATT and SNEGSKA. Its CDR3 holds 15 amino acids, cysteine through phenylalanine. Only the CDR3 region is kept as DNA, spanning 45 bases read in frame from base 1. Libraries came from 5' RACE. The run used an Illumina HiSeq 2500. A second PCR of about 7 to 12 cycles was performed with a sample-barcoded 5' primer and a J-beta primer mix. Each TCR beta cDNA molecule received a unique molecular identifier from a template-switch 5' adaptor carrying 12 random nucleotides. At least 2.5 million CDR3-containing paired-end reads were obtained from each sample. First-strand cDNA synthesis was performed from all RNA using the Mint cDNA synthesis kit, with priming by a TRBC-specific oligonucleotide. All cDNA was treated with uracil-DNA glycosylase and then went through a first 18-cycle PCR with the universal primers M1SS and BC2_uni_R. The authors' analysis ran thus. Normalization of each sample was performed by random selection of 1 million high-quality reads, each carrying a distinct molecular identifier. Instead of being binned into consensus sequences, reads that shared molecular identifiers were thrown out. MiTCR, with a Q25 quality threshold and the strictest error-elimination algorithm, was used for CDR3 identification, clonotype clustering and error correction. A nonparametric unseen species model using Euler transformation provided a lower-bound estimate of total TCR beta diversity. The raw public data were reprocessed by TCRdb itself: fastp quality trimming at Q25, MiXCR clonotype calling, in-frame beta chains only. Rows with one shared CDR3 protein collapse into an entry with the most common genes and DNA. TCRdb's processing, not the study's, gives the V and J calls here. This sample gives 700,000 or so distinct CDR3 sequences in total; 22% of them show up just once. About 22% of the sample belongs to the ten largest clones.

The donors were about 40 Caucasian individuals from Russia, aged roughly 6 to 100 years, who were systemically healthy. Ten milliliters of peripheral blood were drawn from each donor into EDTA-treated Vacutainer tubes. Ficoll-Paque density-gradient centrifugation was used to isolate PBMCs, with at least 6.5 million per sample. Total RNA, at least 5.5 micrograms per sample, was extracted from PBMCs with Trizol reagent. For every donor, an aliquot of PBMCs went through flow cytometry to measure the percentages of naive CD45RAhigh/CD27high T cells. The chain links TRBV20-1 with TRBJ2-6, with the D gene uncertain. Sequenced: blood. The receptor's source is a man aged 70 or older in good health. In nucleotides, the sequence is TGCAGTGCTACTTGGGTCTCCTCTGGGGCCAACGTCCTGACTTTC. This translates into CSATWVSSGANVLTF.